This T cell receptor (beta chain) was documented in a study of blood T cell repertoires in COVID-19. Study context: There were acute and convalescent COVID-19 samples, and they came from the United States, Italy and Spain. The analysed material was cDNA or gDNA that came from T cells, B-cell-depleted T cells, or PBMCs.

Per germline, CDR1 SEHNR and CDR2 FQNEAQ (reference sequence). CDR3 length: 15 amino acids. V shed 5 bases and J shed 6 bases, with 16 bases lying between them. Original processing notes: Reference gene primer amplification gave estimated nucleated cell counts. Here immunoSEQ multiplex PCR was the method, and the copy in TCRdb shows in-frame clones only, minus some. V and J calls and clone size are given by that table; D and trimming were obtained from the DNA. The sample contains 53,000 or so clones, 70% to 85% of which appear only once. Sequenced input: peripheral blood. The clonotype comes from a man in his sixties or seventies with active COVID-19. V and J are TRBV7-9 and TRBJ2-2; maybe TRBD2 (6 bases). The DNA for the CDR3 is TGTGCCAGCAGCCCCCATCCGGGAGTAGCCGGGGAGCTGTTTTTT. Translation gives CASSPHPGVAGELFF.